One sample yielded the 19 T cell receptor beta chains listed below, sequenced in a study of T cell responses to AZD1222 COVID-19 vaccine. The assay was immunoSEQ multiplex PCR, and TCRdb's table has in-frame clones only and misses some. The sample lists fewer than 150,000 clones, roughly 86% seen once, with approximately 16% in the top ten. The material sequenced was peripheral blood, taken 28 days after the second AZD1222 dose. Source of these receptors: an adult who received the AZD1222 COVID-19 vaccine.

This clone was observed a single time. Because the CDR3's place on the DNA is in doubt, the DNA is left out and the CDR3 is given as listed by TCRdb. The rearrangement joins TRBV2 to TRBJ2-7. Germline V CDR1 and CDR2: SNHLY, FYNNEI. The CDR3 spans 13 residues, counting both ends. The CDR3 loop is CASTSVGSYEQYF.

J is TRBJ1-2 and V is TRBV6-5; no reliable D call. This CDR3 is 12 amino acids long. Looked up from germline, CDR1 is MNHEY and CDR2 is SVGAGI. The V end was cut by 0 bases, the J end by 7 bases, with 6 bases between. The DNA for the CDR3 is TGTGCCAGCAGTTACTCCGGGATTGGCTACACCTTC. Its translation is CASSYSGIGYTF.

CDR3 DNA sequence: TGTGCCAGCAGCTCCCAGACAGGGAATGTGGCAACTAATGAAAAACTGTTTTTT. Its protein product is CASSSQTGNVATNEKLFF. The V and J genes are TRBV9 and TRBJ1-4, with 7 bases lining up with TRBD1. The CDR3 consists of 18 residues. Germline V gene lookup returns CDR1 SGDLS and CDR2 YYNGEE. V gave up 4 bases and J gave up 0 bases; unmatched junction bases: 12.

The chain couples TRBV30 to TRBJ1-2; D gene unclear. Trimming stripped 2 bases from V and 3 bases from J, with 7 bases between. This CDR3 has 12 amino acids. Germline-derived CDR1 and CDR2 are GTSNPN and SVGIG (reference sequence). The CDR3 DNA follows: TGTGCCTGGAGTAACGGCGACTATGGCTACACCTTC. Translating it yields CAWSNGDYGYTF. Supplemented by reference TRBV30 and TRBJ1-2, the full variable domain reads SQTIHQWPATLVQPVGSPLSLECTVEGTSNPNLYWYRQAAGRGLQLLFYSVGIGQISSEVPQNLSASRPQDRQFILSSKKLLLSDSGFYLCAWSNGDYGYTFGSGTRLTVV.

CDR3 amino acids: CASSYQGAEKLFF. Here the CDR3 DNA reads TGTGCCAGCAGCTACCAGGGGGCAGAAAAACTGTTTTTT. J is TRBJ1-4 and V is TRBV5-5, with 8 bases matching TRBD1. V lost 3 bases and J lost 8; bases outside the gene matches: 3. Germline V lookup: CDR1 SGHKS, CDR2 YYEKEE (reference sequence). This CDR3 spans 13 amino acids.

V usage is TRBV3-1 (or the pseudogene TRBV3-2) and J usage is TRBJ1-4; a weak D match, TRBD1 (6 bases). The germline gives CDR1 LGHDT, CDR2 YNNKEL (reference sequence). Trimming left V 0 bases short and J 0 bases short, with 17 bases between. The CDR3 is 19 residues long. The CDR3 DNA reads TGTGCCAGCAGCCAAGAAGAGGGCTGGTCAGGGGCAACTAATGAAAAACTGTTTTTT. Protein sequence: CASSQEEGWSGATNEKLFF.

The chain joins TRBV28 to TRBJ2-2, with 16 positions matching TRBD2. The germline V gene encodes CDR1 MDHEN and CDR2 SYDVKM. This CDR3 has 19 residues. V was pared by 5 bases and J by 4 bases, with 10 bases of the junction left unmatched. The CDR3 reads CASSPLAGTSGRGTGELFF. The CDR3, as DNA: TGTGCCAGCAGTCCTTTAGCCGGGACTAGCGGGAGGGGCACCGGGGAGCTGTTTTTT.

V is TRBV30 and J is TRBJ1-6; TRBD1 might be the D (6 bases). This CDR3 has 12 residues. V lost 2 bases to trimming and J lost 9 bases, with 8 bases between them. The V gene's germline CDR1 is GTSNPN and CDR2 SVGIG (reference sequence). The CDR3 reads CAWSNRVSPLHF. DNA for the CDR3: TGTGCCTGGAGTAACAGGGTTTCACCCCTCCACTTT.

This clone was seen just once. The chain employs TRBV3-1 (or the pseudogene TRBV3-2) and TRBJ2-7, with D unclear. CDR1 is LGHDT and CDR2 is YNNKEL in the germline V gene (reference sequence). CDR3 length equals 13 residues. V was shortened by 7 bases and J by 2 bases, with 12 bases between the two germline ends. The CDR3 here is CASMSGQTYEQYF. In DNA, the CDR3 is TGTGCCAGCATGAGTGGGCAGACCTACGAGCAGTACTTC.

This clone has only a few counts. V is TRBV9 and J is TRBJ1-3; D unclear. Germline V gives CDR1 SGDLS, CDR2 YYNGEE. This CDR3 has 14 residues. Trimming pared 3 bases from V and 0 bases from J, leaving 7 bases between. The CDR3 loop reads CASSGAFSGNTIYF. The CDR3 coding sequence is TGTGCCAGCAGCGGTGCATTCTCTGGAAACACCATATATTTT. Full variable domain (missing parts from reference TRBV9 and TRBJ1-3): DSGVTQTPKHLITATGQRVTLRCSPRSGDLSVYWYQQSLDQGLQFLIQYYNGEERAKGNILERFSAQQFPDLHSELNLSSLELGDSALYFCASSGAFSGNTIYFGEGSWLTVV.

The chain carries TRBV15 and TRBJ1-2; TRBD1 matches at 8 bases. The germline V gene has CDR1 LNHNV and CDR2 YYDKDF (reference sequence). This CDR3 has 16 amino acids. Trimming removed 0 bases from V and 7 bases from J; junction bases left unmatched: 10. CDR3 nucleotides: TGTGCCACCAGCAGAGAGGGACAGGCCAGAACGGGTGGCTACACCTTC. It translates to CATSREGQARTGGYTF. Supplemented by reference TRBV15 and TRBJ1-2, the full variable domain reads DAMVIQNPRYQVTQFGKPVTLSCSQTLNHNVMYWYQQKSSQAPKLLFHYYDKDFNNEADTPDNFQSRRPNTSFCFLDIRSPGLGDTAMYLCATSREGQARTGGYTFGSGTRLTVV.

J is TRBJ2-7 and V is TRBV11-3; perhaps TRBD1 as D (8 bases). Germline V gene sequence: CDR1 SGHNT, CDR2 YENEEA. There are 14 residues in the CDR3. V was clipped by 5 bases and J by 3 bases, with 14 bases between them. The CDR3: CASSITGGDYEQYF. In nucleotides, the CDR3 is TGTGCCAGCAGCATAACAGGGGGGGACTACGAGCAGTACTTC.

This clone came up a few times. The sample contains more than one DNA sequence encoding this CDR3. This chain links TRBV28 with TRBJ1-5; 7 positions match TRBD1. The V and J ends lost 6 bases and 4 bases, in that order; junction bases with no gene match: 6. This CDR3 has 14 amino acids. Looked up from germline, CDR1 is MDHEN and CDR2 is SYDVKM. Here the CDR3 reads CASSGNRGNQPQHF. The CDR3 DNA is TGTGCCAGCAGCGGGAACAGGGGAAATCAGCCCCAGCATTTT. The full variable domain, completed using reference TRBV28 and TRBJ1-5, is DVKVTQSSRYLVKRTGEKVFLECVQDMDHENMFWYRQDPGLGLRLIYFSYDVKMKEKGDIPEGYSVSREKKERFSLILESASTNQTSMYLCASSGNRGNQPQHFGDGTRLSIL.

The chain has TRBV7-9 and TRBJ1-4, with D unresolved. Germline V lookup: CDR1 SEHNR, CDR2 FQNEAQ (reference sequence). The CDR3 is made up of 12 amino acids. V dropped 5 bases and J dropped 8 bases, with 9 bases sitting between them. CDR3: CASSPDGEKLFF. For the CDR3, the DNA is TGTGCCAGCAGCCCGGACGGAGAAAAACTGTTTTTT.

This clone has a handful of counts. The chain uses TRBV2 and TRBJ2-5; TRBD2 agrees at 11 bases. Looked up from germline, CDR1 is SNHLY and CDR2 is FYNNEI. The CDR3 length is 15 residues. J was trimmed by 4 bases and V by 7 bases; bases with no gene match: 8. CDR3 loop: CASKGIAGGPETQYF. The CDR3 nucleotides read TGTGCCAGCAAAGGGATAGCGGGGGGGCCAGAGACCCAGTACTTC.

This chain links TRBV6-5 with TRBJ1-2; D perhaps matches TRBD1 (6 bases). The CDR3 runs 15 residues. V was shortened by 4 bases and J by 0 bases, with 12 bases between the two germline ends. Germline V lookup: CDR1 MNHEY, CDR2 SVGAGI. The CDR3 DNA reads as TGTGCCAGCAGTTTCGACAGGATCCCTAACTATGGCTACACCTTC. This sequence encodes CASSFDRIPNYGYTF.

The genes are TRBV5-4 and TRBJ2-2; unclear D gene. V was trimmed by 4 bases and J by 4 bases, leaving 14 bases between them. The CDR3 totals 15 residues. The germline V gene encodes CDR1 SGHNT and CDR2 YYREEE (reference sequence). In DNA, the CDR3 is TGTGCCAGCAGCCCGAAGGCGACCTCCACCGGGGAGCTGTTTTTT. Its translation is CASSPKATSTGELFF.

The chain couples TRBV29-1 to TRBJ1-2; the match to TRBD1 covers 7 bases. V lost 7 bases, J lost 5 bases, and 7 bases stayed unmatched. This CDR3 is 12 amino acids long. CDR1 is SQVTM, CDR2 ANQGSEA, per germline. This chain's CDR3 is CSARTGVYGYTF. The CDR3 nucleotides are TGCAGCGCACGAACAGGGGTGTATGGCTACACCTTC.

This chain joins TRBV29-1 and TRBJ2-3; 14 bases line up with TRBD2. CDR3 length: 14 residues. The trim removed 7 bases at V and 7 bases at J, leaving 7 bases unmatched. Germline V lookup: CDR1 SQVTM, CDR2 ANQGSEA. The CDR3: CSANRLAGGHTQYF. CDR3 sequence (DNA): TGCAGCGCTAACCGACTAGCGGGGGGGCATACGCAGTATTTT.